This T cell receptor (beta chain) stems from a study of beta chain features in type 1 diabetes (dated by TCRdb to the late 2010s). Background on the whole study: No differences in mean age, gender distribution, total cell number or subset yield were found between patients and healthy donors. A total of about 110 million sorted cells were examined across all samples, and the number of cells per subset was strongly correlated with RNA yield. The study compared the TCRB repertoires of sorted circulating CD4+ T cell subsets in recently diagnosed type 1 diabetes patients with those in matched healthy donors. Whereas all 30 or so donors provided naive and central memory subsets, regulatory and stem cell-like memory subsets were isolated from just 8 patients and roughly eight healthy donors. Overall results and qualifications from the work: Patients with type 1 diabetes made fewer insertions and deleted more nucleotides at VDJ recombination sites, implying thymic rearrangement abnormalities. Only small numbers of individuals were included in the HLA sub-analyses, which left unresolved whether HLA type had any influence on TCRB rearrangement. Shorter templates might have been favored by PCR, but patient and control samples were amplified and corrected together, so both groups would have been affected equally by any skew. Type 1 diabetes patients showed a moderate but significant shortening of TCRB CDR3 length in all four CD4+ subsets. Naive, central memory and regulatory TCRB repertoires appeared more similar among patients than among healthy donors. Sequencing cDNA rather than genomic DNA could over-represent highly expressing activated cells, although activation and CD3 levels did not differ between groups.

The entire amount of isolated RNA was reverse transcribed using the High Capacity cDNA Reverse Transcription Kit, so the sequenced TCRB transcripts were expressed ones. Deep immunoSEQ sequencing was performed on naive, central memory and regulatory T cell samples, with an average of approximately 4 million total reads per sample. After sorted cells were lysed in RLT buffer, RNA was extracted with DNase-treated RNeasy Micro or Mini kits, with the choice depending on cell number. To prevent cross-contamination, each cell subset was processed individually, whereas patient and healthy donor samples were processed jointly. The immunoSEQ multiplex PCR was used to amplify TCRB sequences from cDNA, generating 87-bp fragments that spanned the CDR3 region. The amplicons were sequenced using the Illumina HiSeq platform. As for the original processing: PCR bias was computationally corrected using synthetic template baselines, reads within Hamming distance 2 were collapsed, and singletons that could not be merged were discarded. Reads were aligned to IMGT to assign V, D and J genes, CDR3 length, and insertions or deletions at six rearrangement sites. Within each subset, clonotype counts were normalized to sorted cell number, and only after that were true diversity and Gini coefficients computed with the tcR R package. The overlap coefficient, calculated on TCRB nucleotide sequences, was used to quantify repertoire sharing. As a proxy for the pre-selection repertoire, out-of-frame TCRB sequences from naive cells were analyzed. The source is immuneACCESS, and TCRdb retained only in-frame sequences with V and J called. Part of the clones is not carried over; for the studies checked, unresolved V genes explain less than half of this, and the remainder is unexplained. V, J and clone size reflect that table, while D and trimming were determined from the DNA. This sample is represented by 300,000 to 350,000 clones; less than 15% of them were singletons. Jointly, the top ten make up around 0.016% of the sample.

From each donor, a single peripheral blood sample of roughly 0.11 L on average was drawn into heparinised tubes. A BD FACSAria II was used to sort naive, central memory, regulatory and stem cell-like memory CD4+ T cells with a panel that included CD45RO, CCR7, CD25, CD127, CD95 and CD27. Purity was above 98% for every sorted population. Right away, PBMCs were isolated by Lymphoprep density gradient centrifugation and were stained directly, with no culture step. To minimize batch effects, samples were stained and sorted in pairs, one healthy donor with one patient per experiment. V lost 0 bases and J lost 4 bases, and the count of bases not matched to a germline gene is 2. The CDR3, from cysteine to phenylalanine, totals 14 residues. Of all the DNA, just the CDR3 is kept, 42 bases in frame from base 1. The germline V gene sets CDR1 to SGHRS and CDR2 to YFSETQ. Worth noting for this clone: It has no known antigen specificity. The input lacks base qualities; no much larger clone sits a single base away.

This chain is built from TRBV5-1 and TRBJ2-3; 7 bases in the junction line up with TRBD1. The source material was naive CD4+ T cells from blood. This specimen's cell subset or site label, interpreted: true naive CD4+ T cells. The source is a woman younger than 30 with type 1 diabetes. The nucleotide sequence reads TGCGCCAGCAGCTTGGAGGGGGCCGCAGATACGCAGTATTTT. This yields the protein CASSLEGAADTQYF.